This TCR beta chain was identified during a study of blood T cell repertoires in COVID-19. Clones were sequenced by immunoSEQ multiplex PCR, and TCRdb holds only the in-frame ones, with some missing. The data contain tens of thousands of clones, about 86% of them singletons. In germline, CDR1 is MDHEN, CDR2 SYDVKM. The CDR3 runs to 13 residues. Trimming took off 7 bases at V and 2 bases at J, with 9 bases between the two ends. This clone came up a few times. The sequence derives from an older man with COVID-19, enrolled during active disease. The genes are TRBV28 and TRBJ1-5, with a weak D call TRBD1 (5 bases). Sequencing used peripheral blood. CDR3 region: CASTETGNQPQHF. CDR3 DNA: TGTGCCAGCACCGAGACAGGCAATCAGCCCCAGCATTTT.